This T cell receptor beta chain was captured by sequencing in a study of chemoradiotherapy in HPV16-positive cancers. V was clipped by 5 bases and J by 4 bases, with 14 bases between them. Germline V gene data show CDR1 as SQVTM and CDR2 as ANQGSEA. CDR3 length: 13 amino acids. Profiled with immunoSEQ multiplex PCR; TCRdb holds only in-frame clones, not every one. The repertoire holds fewer than 35,000 clones, with approximately 93% as singletons. Sequenced material: blood, taken from a patient who underwent chemoradiotherapy. The TCR sequence derives from a human donor with HPV-associated anogenital cancer. The gene calls are TRBV29-1 and TRBJ1-2; D may be TRBD1 (6 bases). The CDR3 coding sequence is TGCAGCGTTCATGCGGGGGGGGCCTATGGCTACACCTTC. This codes for CSVHAGGAYGYTF.